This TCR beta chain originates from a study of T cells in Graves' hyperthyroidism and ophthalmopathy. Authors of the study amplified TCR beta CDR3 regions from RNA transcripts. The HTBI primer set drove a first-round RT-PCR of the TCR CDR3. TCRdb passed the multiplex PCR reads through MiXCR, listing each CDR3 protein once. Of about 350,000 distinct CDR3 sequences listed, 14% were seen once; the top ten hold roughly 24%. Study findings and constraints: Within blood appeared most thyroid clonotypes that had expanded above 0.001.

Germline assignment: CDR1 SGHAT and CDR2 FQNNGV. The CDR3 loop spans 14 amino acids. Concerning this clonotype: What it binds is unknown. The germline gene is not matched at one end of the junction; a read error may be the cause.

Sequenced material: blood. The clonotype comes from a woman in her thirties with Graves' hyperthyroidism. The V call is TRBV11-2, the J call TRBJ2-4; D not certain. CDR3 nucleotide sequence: TGTGCCAGCAGCTCCCTGTTAGCCGAAAACATTCAGTACTTC. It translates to CASSSLLAENIQYF.